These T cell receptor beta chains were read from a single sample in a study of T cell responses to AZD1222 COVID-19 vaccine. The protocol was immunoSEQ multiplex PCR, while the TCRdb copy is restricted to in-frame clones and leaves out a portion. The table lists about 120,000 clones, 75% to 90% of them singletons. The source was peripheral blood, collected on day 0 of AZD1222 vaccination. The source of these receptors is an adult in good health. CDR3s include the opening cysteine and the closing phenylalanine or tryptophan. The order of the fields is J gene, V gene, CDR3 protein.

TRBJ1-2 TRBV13 CASSARQGKHGYTF
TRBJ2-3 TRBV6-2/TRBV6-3 CASSSPLAAGGDTQYF
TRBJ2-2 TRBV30 CAWLVETGNTGELFF
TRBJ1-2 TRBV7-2 CASSLARDSASDGYTF
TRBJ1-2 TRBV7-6 CASSLAQGSGYTF
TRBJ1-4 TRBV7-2 CASSLQGVTNEKLFF
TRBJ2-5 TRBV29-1 CSVEGFRGLRTQYF
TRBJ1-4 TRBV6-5 CASRFGTVNEKLFF
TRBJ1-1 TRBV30 CAWSIHTNTEAFF
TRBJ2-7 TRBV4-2 CASSQDFRGFIEQYF
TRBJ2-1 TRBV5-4 CASSLGIGTDYNEQFF
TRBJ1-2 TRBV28 CASSLSTDNYGYTF
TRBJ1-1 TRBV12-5 CASGSGTGTAFF
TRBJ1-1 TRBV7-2 CASSPQNTEAFF
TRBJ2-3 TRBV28 CATQTRGTPDTQYF
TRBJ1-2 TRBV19 CASSIAPRTGTNYGYTF
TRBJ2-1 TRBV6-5 CASSYSERGGNEQFF
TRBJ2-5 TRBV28 CASSSVGRGQETQYF
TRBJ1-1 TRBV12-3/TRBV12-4 CASSLGVNTEAFF
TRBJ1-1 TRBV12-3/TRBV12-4 CASSLSGDTEAFF